This is a list of T cell receptor beta chains from one sample in a study of cytotoxic CD8 clonotypes in ibrutinib-treated CLL. Clones were read by immunoSEQ multiplex PCR, and TCRdb kept only the in-frame ones, dropping some. The sample lists some 92,000 clones; approximately 71% were seen once. The starting material was PBMCs, obtained after 24 months of ibrutinib treatment. The source of these receptors is a human donor with chronic lymphocytic leukemia. Both conserved end residues are part of each CDR3. A D gene is named only where the DNA matches it firmly. A clone size is listed for some rows: how often the clone was seen (once, few, many), or a class if it is expanded.

J: TRBJ2-2
size: once
D: TRBD1
V: TRBV6-6
CDR3: CASSYAPPGGGELFF
DNA: TGTGCCAGCAGTTACGCACCCCCAGGGGGCGGGGAGCTGTTTTTT

J: TRBJ2-2
size: once
D: TRBD2
V: TRBV2
CDR3: CASSAVAGGPGELFF
DNA: TGTGCCAGCAGTGCTGTAGCGGGGGGCCCAGGGGAGCTGTTTTTT

J: TRBJ2-1
size: NA
D: TRBD2
V: TRBV7-2
CDR3: CASSRTSGSYNEQFF
DNA: TGTGCCAGCAGCCGGACTAGCGGTTCCTACAATGAGCAGTTCTTC

J: TRBJ1-2
size: NA
D: NA
V: TRBV6-1
CDR3: CAGAGRYGYTF
DNA: TGTGCCGGGGCAGGGCGCTATGGCTACACCTTC

J: TRBJ2-1
size: NA
D: TRBD2
V: TRBV18
CDR3: CASSLPRTSGRLFYNEQFF
DNA: TGTGCCAGCTCACTTCCAAGGACTAGCGGGAGGCTTTTCTACAATGAGCAGTTCTTC

J: TRBJ2-1
size: NA
D: TRBD2
V: TRBV27
CDR3: CASRSRAGSFRWDEQFF
DNA: TGTGCCAGCAGATCGAGAGCGGGGAGTTTTCGATGGGATGAGCAGTTCTTC

J: TRBJ2-2
size: NA
D: NA
V: TRBV9
CDR3: CASRPETGTGELFF
DNA: TGTGCCAGCAGACCCGAGACAGGTACCGGGGAGCTGTTTTTT

J: TRBJ1-2
size: few
D: NA
V: TRBV19
CDR3: CASSIKGSDGYTF
DNA: TGTGCCAGTAGTATTAAGGGTTCCGATGGCTACACCTTC

J: TRBJ1-2
size: few
D: TRBD1
V: TRBV19
CDR3: CASSIDLTGGFYGYTF
DNA: TGTGCCAGTAGTATAGATCTGACAGGGGGCTTTTATGGCTACACCTTC

J: TRBJ1-1
size: NA
D: NA
V: TRBV6-6
CDR3: CASRSVTVTNTEAFF
DNA: TGTGCCAGCAGATCTGTGACAGTTACGAACACTGAAGCTTTCTTT

J: TRBJ1-2
size: few
D: NA
V: TRBV4-2
CDR3: CASSQVGTEGYTF
DNA: TGTGCCAGCAGCCAAGTGGGGACGGAAGGCTACACCTTC

J: TRBJ2-3
size: NA
D: NA
V: TRBV6-1
CDR3: CASSELSLGIADTQYF
DNA: TGTGCCAGCAGTGAATTATCATTGGGGATTGCGGATACGCAGTATTTT

J: TRBJ1-2
size: NA
D: NA
V: TRBV7-2
CDR3: CASSPLGASYGYTF
DNA: TGTGCCAGCAGCCCCCTCGGCGCGTCGTATGGCTACACCTTC

J: TRBJ2-1
size: medium-sized
D: NA
V: TRBV27
CDR3: CASSNYNEQFF
DNA: TGTGCCAGCAGTAATTACAATGAGCAGTTCTTC

J: TRBJ2-5
size: NA
D: NA
V: TRBV5-1
CDR3: CASSPGGGGQETQYF
DNA: TGCGCCAGCAGCCCAGGCGGTGGGGGTCAAGAGACCCAGTACTTC

J: TRBJ2-1
size: NA
D: NA
V: TRBV12-1
CDR3: CASSFPRGEQFF
DNA: TGTGCCAGCAGTTTCCCCCGGGGTGAGCAGTTCTTC

J: TRBJ1-3
size: NA
D: TRBD1
V: TRBV27
CDR3: CASSPFRTGAGNTIYF
DNA: TGTGCCAGCAGCCCTTTCCGGACAGGGGCTGGAAACACCATATATTTT

J: TRBJ2-7
size: NA
D: NA
V: TRBV27
CDR3: CASTPYEQYF
DNA: TGTGCCAGCACCCCCTACGAGCAGTACTTC

J: TRBJ2-7
size: few
D: NA
V: TRBV4-3
CDR3: CASSQEVSSYEQYF
DNA: TGCGCCAGCAGCCAAGAGGTGTCCAGCTACGAGCAGTACTTC

J: TRBJ1-2
size: NA
D: NA
V: TRBV29-1
CDR3: CSVGEGYTF
DNA: TGCAGCGTTGGGGAGGGCTACACCTTC

J: TRBJ1-5
size: NA
D: NA
V: TRBV18
CDR3: CASSLLGGSNQPQHF
DNA: TGTGCCAGCTCCTTGCTCGGGGGTAGCAATCAGCCCCAGCATTTT

J: TRBJ1-4
size: NA
D: TRBD1
V: TRBV4-2
CDR3: CASSAYRGLDEKLFF
DNA: TGTGCCAGCAGCGCATACAGGGGGCTGGATGAAAAACTGTTTTTT

J: TRBJ1-5
size: NA
D: NA
V: TRBV28
CDR3: CASSFTLMGPSNQPQHF
DNA: TGTGCCAGCAGTTTTACCTTGATGGGCCCTAGCAATCAGCCCCAGCATTTT

J: TRBJ1-6
size: NA
D: NA
V: TRBV7-2
CDR3: CASSSGGAVRSPLHF
DNA: TGTGCCAGCAGCTCGGGAGGGGCAGTACGGTCACCCCTCCACTTT

J: TRBJ2-7
size: NA
D: NA
V: TRBV28
CDR3: CASSPAVLVEQYF
DNA: TGTGCCAGCAGCCCCGCCGTTCTGGTTGAGCAGTACTTC

J: TRBJ2-2
size: NA
D: NA
V: TRBV7-3
CDR3: CASSLKTWPNTGELFF
DNA: TGTGCCAGCAGCTTAAAGACGTGGCCCAACACCGGGGAGCTGTTTTTT

J: TRBJ1-1
size: few
D: NA
V: TRBV6-1
CDR3: CASSEGKAFF
DNA: TGTGCCAGCAGTGAGGGTAAAGCTTTCTTT

J: TRBJ1-5
size: NA
D: TRBD1
V: TRBV19
CDR3: CASSQDRVEPQHF
DNA: TGTGCCAGTAGTCAGGACAGGGTAGAGCCCCAGCATTTT

J: TRBJ2-2
size: NA
D: TRBD2
V: TRBV7-2
CDR3: CASSSRTSHGELFF
DNA: TGTGCCAGCAGCTCTCGGACTAGCCACGGGGAGCTGTTTTTT

J: TRBJ2-1
size: NA
D: TRBD2
V: TRBV7-9
CDR3: CASSPASGSRDEQFF
DNA: TGTGCCAGCAGCCCCGCTAGCGGGAGTCGGGATGAGCAGTTCTTC

J: TRBJ1-2
size: once
D: TRBD1
V: TRBV6-6
CDR3: CASSYRDRGRDGYTF
DNA: TGTGCCAGCAGTTACCGGGACAGGGGGCGGGATGGCTACACCTTC

J: TRBJ1-3
size: NA
D: NA
V: TRBV5-4
CDR3: CASSLGQGRGNTIYF
DNA: TGTGCCAGCAGCTTGGGGCAGGGGCGAGGAAACACCATATATTTT

J: TRBJ1-4
size: NA
D: NA
V: TRBV4-2
CDR3: CASSQESIRARTTNEKLFF
DNA: TGTGCCAGCAGCCAAGAGTCTATCCGAGCAAGGACAACTAATGAAAAACTGTTTTTT

J: TRBJ2-3
size: NA
D: TRBD2
V: TRBV5-6
CDR3: CASSLAGLAGHTDTQYF
DNA: TGTGCCAGCAGCTTGGCCGGTCTAGCGGGCCACACAGATACGCAGTATTTT

J: TRBJ2-7
size: NA
D: NA
V: TRBV18
CDR3: CASSPPNTGQIYEQYF
DNA: TGTGCCAGCTCACCACCAAACACAGGACAAATTTACGAGCAGTACTTC

J: TRBJ2-3
size: NA
D: NA
V: TRBV7-6
CDR3: CASSLETYTDTQYF
DNA: TGTGCCAGCAGCTTAGAAACCTACACAGATACGCAGTATTTT